The clone carrying this T cell receptor beta chain was counted ten times or more. The sample is drawn from a study of T cell repertoires in cytomegalovirus infection. A single record per CDR3 protein comes from TCRdb applying MiXCR to the reads. The repertoire consists of 450,000 to 650,000 distinct CDR3 sequences, with more than 25% occurring once and the leading ten covering over 10%. Germline CDR1 SGHTA, CDR2 FQGNSA. The CDR3 runs 15 residues. The trim removed 5 bases at V and 0 bases at J, leaving 4 bases unmatched. The V gene is TRBV7-2, the J gene TRBJ2-1; 7 nucleotides align to TRBD2. The sequencing sample was made of PBMCs. This clonotype was obtained from a human donor in good health (CMV status not recorded). Some clones in this sample may be carry-over from other donors' samples. The CDR3, as DNA: TGTGCCAGCAGCCTCAGCGGGAACTCCTACAATGAGCAGTTCTTC. Translation: CASSLSGNSYNEQFF.